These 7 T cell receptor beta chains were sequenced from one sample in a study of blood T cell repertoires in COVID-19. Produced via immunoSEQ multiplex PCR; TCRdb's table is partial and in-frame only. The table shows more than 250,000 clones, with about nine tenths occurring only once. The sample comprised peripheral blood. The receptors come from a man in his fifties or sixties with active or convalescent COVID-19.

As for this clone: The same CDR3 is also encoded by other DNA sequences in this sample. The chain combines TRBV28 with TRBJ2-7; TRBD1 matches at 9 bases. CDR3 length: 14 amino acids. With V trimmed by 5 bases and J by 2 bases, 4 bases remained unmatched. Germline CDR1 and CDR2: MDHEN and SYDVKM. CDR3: CASSTGQGPYEQYF. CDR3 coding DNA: TGTGCCAGCAGTACGGGACAGGGTCCCTACGAGCAGTACTTC.

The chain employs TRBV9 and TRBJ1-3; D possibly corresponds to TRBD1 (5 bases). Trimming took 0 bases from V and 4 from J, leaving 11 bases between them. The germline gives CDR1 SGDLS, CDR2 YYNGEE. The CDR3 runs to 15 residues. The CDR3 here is CASSVGGQGGNTIYF. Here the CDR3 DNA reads TGTGCCAGCAGCGTAGGGGGTCAGGGAGGAAACACCATATATTTT.

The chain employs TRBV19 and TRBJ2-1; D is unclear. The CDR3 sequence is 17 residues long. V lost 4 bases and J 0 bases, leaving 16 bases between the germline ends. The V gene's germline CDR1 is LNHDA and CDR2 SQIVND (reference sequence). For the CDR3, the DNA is TGTGCCAGTAGTAGTATAACCCCACTCCGCTCCTACAATGAGCAGTTCTTC. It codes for CASSSITPLRSYNEQFF.

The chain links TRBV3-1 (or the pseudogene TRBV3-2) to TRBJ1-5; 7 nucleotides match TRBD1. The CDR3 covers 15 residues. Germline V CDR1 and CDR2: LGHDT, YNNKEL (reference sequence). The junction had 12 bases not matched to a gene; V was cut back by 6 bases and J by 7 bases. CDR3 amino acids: CASSHRGPVRQPQHF. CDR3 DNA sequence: TGTGCCAGCAGTCACAGGGGACCGGTTAGACAGCCCCAGCATTTT.

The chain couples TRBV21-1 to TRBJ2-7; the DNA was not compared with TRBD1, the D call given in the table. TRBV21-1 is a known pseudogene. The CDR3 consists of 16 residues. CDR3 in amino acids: CASSEESRDRPYEQYF. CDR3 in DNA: TGTGCCAGCAGCGAAGAGAGCCGGGACAGACCCTACGAGCAGTACTTC.

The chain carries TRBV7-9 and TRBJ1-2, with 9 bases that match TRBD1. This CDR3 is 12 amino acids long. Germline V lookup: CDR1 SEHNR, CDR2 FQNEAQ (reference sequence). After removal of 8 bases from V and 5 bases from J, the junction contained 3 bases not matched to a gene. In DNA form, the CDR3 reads TGTGCCAGCCGTGGACAGGGGTATGGCTACACCTTC. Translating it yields CASRGQGYGYTF.

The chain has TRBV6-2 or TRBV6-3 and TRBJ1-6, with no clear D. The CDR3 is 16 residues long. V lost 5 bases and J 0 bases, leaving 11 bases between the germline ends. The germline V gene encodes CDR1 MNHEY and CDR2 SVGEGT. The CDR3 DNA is TGTGCCAGCAGTCGTGCCTCGAGCTCCTATAATTCACCCCTCCACTTT. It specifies CASSRASSSYNSPLHF.